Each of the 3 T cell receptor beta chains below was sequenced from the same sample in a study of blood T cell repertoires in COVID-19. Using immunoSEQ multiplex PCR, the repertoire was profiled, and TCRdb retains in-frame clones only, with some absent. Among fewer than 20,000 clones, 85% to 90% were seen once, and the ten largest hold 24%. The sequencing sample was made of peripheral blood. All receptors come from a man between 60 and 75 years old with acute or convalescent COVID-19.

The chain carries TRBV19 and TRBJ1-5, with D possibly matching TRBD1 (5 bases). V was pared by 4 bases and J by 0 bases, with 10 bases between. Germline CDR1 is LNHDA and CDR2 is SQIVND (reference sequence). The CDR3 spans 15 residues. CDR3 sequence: CASSNRDYSNQPQHF. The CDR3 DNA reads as TGTGCCAGTAGTAATAGGGACTATAGCAATCAGCCCCAGCATTTT.

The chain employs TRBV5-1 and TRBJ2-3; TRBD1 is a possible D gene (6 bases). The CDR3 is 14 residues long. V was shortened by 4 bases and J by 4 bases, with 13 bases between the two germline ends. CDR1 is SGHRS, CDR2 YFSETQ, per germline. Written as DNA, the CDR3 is TGCGCCAGCAGCGACCCCCAGGGGTCAGATACGCAGTATTTT. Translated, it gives CASSDPQGSDTQYF. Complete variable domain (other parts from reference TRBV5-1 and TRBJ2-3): KAGVTQTPRYLIKTRGQQVTLSCSPISGHRSVSWYQQTPGQGLQFLFEYFSETQRNKGNFPGRFSGRQFSNSRSEMNVSTLELGDSALYLCASSDPQGSDTQYFGPGTRLTVL.

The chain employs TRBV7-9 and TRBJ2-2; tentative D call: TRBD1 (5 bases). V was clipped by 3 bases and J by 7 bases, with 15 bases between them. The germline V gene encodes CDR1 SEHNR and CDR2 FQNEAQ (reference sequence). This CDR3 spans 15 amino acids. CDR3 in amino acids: CASSLGLRLDGELFF. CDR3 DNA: TGTGCCAGCAGCTTGGGGCTTCGTCTGGACGGGGAGCTGTTTTTT.